The 16 T cell receptor beta chains listed next were all sequenced from one sample in a study of graft-versus-host responses after intestinal transplantation. The repertoire was sequenced with immunoSEQ multiplex PCR; TCRdb's copy has only in-frame clones and lacks some. The sample carries about 88,000 clones, around 90% recorded once. Their recognized antigens are unknown. Specimen: unstimulated CD4+ T cells sorted from spleen or lymph node cells, collected before intestinal transplant. The receptors derive from a human donor who received an intestinal transplant.

The chain is built from TRBV19 and TRBJ1-4, with 7 bases identical to TRBD1. The CDR3 totals 14 residues. The V and J ends lost 6 bases and 2 bases, in that order; junction bases with no gene match: 3. Germline V gene sequence: CDR1 LNHDA, CDR2 SQIVND (reference sequence). Written as DNA, the CDR3 is TGTGCCAGTAGCCCGACAGGGACTAATGAAAAACTGTTTTTT. The encoded protein is CASSPTGTNEKLFF.

This chain connects TRBV12-5 to TRBJ2-7; 7 bases align to TRBD1. Germline V lookup: CDR1 LGHNT, CDR2 FRNRAP. The junction had 11 bases not matched to a gene; V was cut back by 5 bases and J by 4 bases. The CDR3 runs to 15 residues. CDR3 nucleotides: TGTGCTAGTGGTGTATCCGGGACAGCCGTTTACGAGCAGTACTTC. This sequence encodes CASGVSGTAVYEQYF. Drawing the rest from reference TRBV12-5 and TRBJ2-7, the complete variable domain is DARVTQTPRHKVTEMGQEVTMRCQPILGHNTVFWYRQTMMQGLELLAYFRNRAPLDDSGMPKDRFSAEMPDATLATLKIQPSEPRDSAVYFCASGVSGTAVYEQYFGPGTRLTVT.

The chain recombines TRBV9 with TRBJ1-6; D is unclear. The CDR3 is 19 amino acids. The ends were cut back, 3 bases at V and 0 bases at J, with 19 bases in the middle. Germline CDR1 is SGDLS and CDR2 is YYNGEE. The CDR3 region has the DNA TGTGCCAGCAGCGCAGTAGAGAAGGCCCCGGGCTCCTATAATTCACCCCTCCACTTT. Translation gives CASSAVEKAPGSYNSPLHF.

This chain uses TRBV11-2 with TRBJ1-3, with unresolved D. Deletions cut 3 bases from V and 4 bases from J, with 7 bases between. CDR1 SGHAT and CDR2 FQNNGV come from the germline V gene. The CDR3 is 13 residues long. The CDR3 region is CASSLVGGNTIYF. The DNA for the CDR3 is TGTGCCAGCAGCTTGGTCGGGGGAAACACCATATATTTT.

The chain has TRBV5-6 and TRBJ2-7, with D possibly matching TRBD2 (5 bases). CDR1 is SGHDT and CDR2 is YYEEEE in the germline V gene. Trimming left V 4 bases short and J 2 bases short, with 16 bases between. The CDR3 is 15 amino acids. Written as DNA, the CDR3 is TGTGCCAGCAGCCGAGCGCGGACGACTACCTACGAGCAGTACTTC. Its translation is CASSRARTTTYEQYF.

The chain carries TRBV7-2 and TRBJ2-7; TRBD2 matches 7 bases. This CDR3 has 14 amino acids. Germline CDR1 SGHTA, CDR2 FQGNSA. The ends lost 4 bases at V and 3 bases at J; junction bases unmatched: 6. The CDR3 loop is CASSYGGTIYEQYF. The CDR3 DNA is TGTGCCAGCAGCTACGGGGGGACCATCTACGAGCAGTACTTC.

This rearrangement joins TRBV5-1 to TRBJ2-5; the match to TRBD2 covers 8 bases. Germline CDR1 SGHRS, CDR2 YFSETQ. The CDR3 covers 15 residues. V shed 4 bases and J 3 bases; nucleotides not matched to a gene: 8. CDR3 protein: CASSATGGREETQYF. The DNA for the CDR3 is TGCGCCAGCAGCGCAACGGGGGGGAGGGAAGAGACCCAGTACTTC. Together with reference TRBV5-1 and TRBJ2-5, the CDR3 gives the full variable domain: KAGVTQTPRYLIKTRGQQVTLSCSPISGHRSVSWYQQTPGQGLQFLFEYFSETQRNKGNFPGRFSGRQFSNSRSEMNVSTLELGDSALYLCASSATGGREETQYFGPGTRLLVL.

This clone was seen a single time. Additional DNA sequences in this sample encode the identical CDR3. V is TRBV10-3 and J is TRBJ1-4; the D gene is possibly TRBD1 (6 bases). Germline loops: CDR1 ENHRY, CDR2 SYGVKD. The V and J ends lost 0 bases and 8 bases respectively, with 13 bases between them. The CDR3 covers 15 residues. CDR3 sequence: CAISESRGLGEKLFF. The DNA of the CDR3 is TGTGCCATCAGTGAGTCGCGGGGGCTGGGGGAAAAACTGTTTTTT.

The gene calls are TRBV19 and TRBJ2-2, with 8 nucleotides matching TRBD1. Germline-derived CDR1 and CDR2 are LNHDA and SQIVND (reference sequence). The CDR3 runs to 13 residues. Trimming cost V 7 bases and J 12 bases; bases outside gene matches: 10. CDR3 residues: CASMDREIVKLFF. The CDR3 DNA sequence: TGTGCCAGTATGGACAGGGAGATTGTGAAGCTGTTTTTT.

This sequence joins TRBV19 and TRBJ2-7, with 12 bases lining up with TRBD2. The germline CDR1 and CDR2 sequences are LNHDA and SQIVND (reference sequence). This CDR3 spans 15 amino acids. Unmatched junction bases numbered 7, after V lost 6 bases and J lost 4 bases. The CDR3 nucleotides read TGTGCCAGTAGGGCCGCGACTAGCGGGGGTTACGAGCAGTACTTC. Translating gives CASRAATSGGYEQYF.

The gene calls are TRBV4-1 and TRBJ2-2; D may be TRBD1 (5 bases). The CDR3 extends over 15 amino acids. Trimming pared 4 bases from V and 0 bases from J, leaving 9 bases between. Germline V gene lookup returns CDR1 MGHRA and CDR2 YSYEKL. The CDR3, as DNA: TGCGCCAGCAGCCCCTTGACAGCGAACACCGGGGAGCTGTTTTTT. It translates to CASSPLTANTGELFF.

The V call is TRBV6-5, the J call TRBJ1-1, with D tentatively TRBD1 (6 bases). V was cut by 8 bases and J by 6 bases, with 10 bases left in between. Germline lookup yields CDR1 MNHEY and CDR2 SVGAGI. The CDR3 covers 11 residues. In nucleotides, the CDR3 is TGTGCCAGCCAGGGGACGGCTGAAGCTTTCTTT. Its protein is CASQGTAEAFF.

This clone showed up just once. V gene TRBV9 combines with J gene TRBJ2-1; D gene uncertain. This CDR3 contains 15 residues. The V end was cut by 0 bases, the J end by 3 bases, with 10 bases between. Germline V lookup: CDR1 SGDLS, CDR2 YYNGEE. CDR3 nucleotides: TGTGCCAGCAGCGTAGGGCCTCCGGGCTACAATGAGCAGTTCTTC. Amino acid sequence: CASSVGPPGYNEQFF.

V is TRBV27 and J is TRBJ1-1; weak D call: TRBD1 (5 bases). Germline CDR1 reads MNHEY; CDR2 reads SMNVEV (reference sequence). V was shortened by 2 bases and J by 2 bases, with 12 bases between the two germline ends. This CDR3 has 15 amino acids. The CDR3 DNA reads TGTGCCAGCAGTTTAGGGCCAGGACAAAACACTGAAGCTTTCTTT. It yields the protein CASSLGPGQNTEAFF.

CDR3 amino acids: CASRPGTLLNTEAFF. CDR3 coding DNA: TGTGCCAGCAGACCCGGGACACTCTTGAACACTGAAGCTTTCTTT. The rearrangement joins TRBV6-1 to TRBJ1-1; TRBD1 is a possible D gene (6 bases). The CDR3 spans 15 residues. From germline, CDR1 is MNHNS and CDR2 SASEGT. V shed 6 bases and J shed 0 bases, with 14 bases lying between them.

This clone was detected a few times. The chain employs TRBV6-5 and TRBJ1-1; the D gene is possibly TRBD1 (6 bases). Germline lookup yields CDR1 MNHEY and CDR2 SVGAGI. V was clipped by 8 bases and J by 9 bases, with 19 bases between them. The CDR3 covers 13 residues. The DNA for the CDR3 is TGTGCCAGCCTTACAGGGTTTAGGGGTCAAGCTTTCTTT. As protein: CASLTGFRGQAFF.